This T cell receptor beta chain was profiled in a study of beta chain features in type 1 diabetes. Study information: The number of sorted cells examined across all samples was 107,917,701.

Investigators reverse transcribed all isolated RNA, so they sequenced expressed TCRB transcripts. This table comes from immunoSEQ multiplex PCR, and its TCRdb copy is limited to in-frame clones, with some not included. The table shows over 200,000 clones, with around 9.9% occurring only once. Whole-study findings and limits: Moderate yet significant TCRB CDR3 shortening was seen in Type 1 diabetes patients in all four CD4+ subsets.

To note about this clone: The antigen remains unidentified.

CDR1 is LNHDA, CDR2 SQIVND, per germline (reference sequence). The ends were cut back, 5 bases at V and 7 bases at J, with 14 bases in the middle. The CDR3 totals 13 residues. The receptor was derived from a man aged 30 to 45 with type 1 diabetes. Sequences were obtained from naive CD4+ T cells from blood. The chain links TRBV19 to TRBJ1-2; D call uncertain. The CDR3 DNA reads as TGTGCCAGTAGTCCTGCTGCTTCGGGTGGCTACACCTTC. Translation: CASSPAASGGYTF.